Sequencing of this TCR beta chain was carried out in a study of cytotoxic CD8 clonotypes in ibrutinib-treated CLL. V dropped 2 bases and J dropped 5 bases, with 17 bases sitting between them. CDR1 and CDR2 (germline): SGHNT, YYREEE (reference sequence). The CDR3 contains 15 residues. Sequencing used immunoSEQ multiplex PCR; TCRdb keeps in-frame clones, though not all of them. There are 250,000 to 350,000 clones in the sample; 65% to 85% occur only once, and about 5.3% lies in the top ten. Sequenced here: PBMCs, sampled at disease progression, from a patient treated with ibrutinib. This receptor was obtained from a human donor with chronic lymphocytic leukemia. The rearrangement uses TRBV5-4 and TRBJ2-7, with D possibly TRBD2 on 5 matching bases. The CDR3 DNA sequence: TGTGCCAGCAGCTTTGTGGGTCGGGGAAATCACGAGCAGTACTTC. This gives the protein CASSFVGRGNHEQYF.